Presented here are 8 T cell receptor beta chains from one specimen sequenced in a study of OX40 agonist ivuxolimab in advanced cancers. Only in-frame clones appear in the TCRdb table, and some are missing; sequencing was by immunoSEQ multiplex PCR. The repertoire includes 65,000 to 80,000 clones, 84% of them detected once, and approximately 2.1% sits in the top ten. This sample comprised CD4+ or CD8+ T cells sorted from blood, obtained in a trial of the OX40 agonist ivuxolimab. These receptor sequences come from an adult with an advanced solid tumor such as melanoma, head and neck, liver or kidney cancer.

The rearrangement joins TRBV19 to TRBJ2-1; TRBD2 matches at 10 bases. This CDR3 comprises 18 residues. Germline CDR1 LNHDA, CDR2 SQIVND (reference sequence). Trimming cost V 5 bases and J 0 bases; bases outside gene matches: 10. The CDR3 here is CASSGLAGVQSSYNEQFF. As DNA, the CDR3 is TGTGCCAGTAGTGGTCTAGCGGGAGTCCAGAGCTCCTACAATGAGCAGTTCTTC. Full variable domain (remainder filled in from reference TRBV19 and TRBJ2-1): DGGITQSPKYLFRKEGQNVTLSCEQNLNHDAMYWYRQDPGQGLRLIYYSQIVNDFQKGDIAEGYSVSREKKESFPLTVTSAQKNPTAFYLCASSGLAGVQSSYNEQFFGPGTRLTVL.

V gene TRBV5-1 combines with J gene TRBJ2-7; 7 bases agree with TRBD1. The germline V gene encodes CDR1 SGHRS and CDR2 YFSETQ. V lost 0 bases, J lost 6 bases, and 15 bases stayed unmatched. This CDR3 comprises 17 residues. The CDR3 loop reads CASSLVPLLRTGIEQYF. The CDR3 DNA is TGCGCCAGCAGCTTGGTCCCCTTATTAAGGACAGGAATCGAGCAGTACTTC. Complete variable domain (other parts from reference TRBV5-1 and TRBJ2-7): KAGVTQTPRYLIKTRGQQVTLSCSPISGHRSVSWYQQTPGQGLQFLFEYFSETQRNKGNFPGRFSGRQFSNSRSEMNVSTLELGDSALYLCASSLVPLLRTGIEQYFGPGTRLTVT.

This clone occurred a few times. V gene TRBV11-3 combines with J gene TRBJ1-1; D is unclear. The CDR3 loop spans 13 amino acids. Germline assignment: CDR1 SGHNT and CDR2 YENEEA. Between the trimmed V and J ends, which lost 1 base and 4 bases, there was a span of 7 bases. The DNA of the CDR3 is TGTGCCAGCAGCTTAGGATCGGGCACTGAAGCTTTCTTT. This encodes CASSLGSGTEAFF.

The CDR3 here is CASSQDWASSAKRGYTF. The CDR3 nucleotides are TGTGCCAGCAGCCAAGATTGGGCATCTTCGGCGAAAAGGGGCTACACCTTC. The chain uses TRBV4-2 and TRBJ1-2; D unclear. The CDR3 contains 17 residues. V was pared by 0 bases and J by 8 bases, with 22 bases between. Germline loops: CDR1 LGHNA, CDR2 YNFKEQ.

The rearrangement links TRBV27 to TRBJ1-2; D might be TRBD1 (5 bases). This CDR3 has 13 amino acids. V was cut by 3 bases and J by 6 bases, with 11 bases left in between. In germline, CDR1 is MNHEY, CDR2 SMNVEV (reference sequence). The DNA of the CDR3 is TGTGCCAGCAGTTTCCGGGGGACGGATGGCTACACCTTC. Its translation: CASSFRGTDGYTF.

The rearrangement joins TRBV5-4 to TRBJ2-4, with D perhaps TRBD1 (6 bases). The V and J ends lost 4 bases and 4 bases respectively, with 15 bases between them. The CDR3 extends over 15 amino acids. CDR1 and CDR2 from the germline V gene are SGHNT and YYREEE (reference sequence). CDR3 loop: CASSSPQGGKNIQYF. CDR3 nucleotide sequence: TGTGCCAGCAGCAGCCCACAGGGCGGGAAAAACATTCAGTACTTC.

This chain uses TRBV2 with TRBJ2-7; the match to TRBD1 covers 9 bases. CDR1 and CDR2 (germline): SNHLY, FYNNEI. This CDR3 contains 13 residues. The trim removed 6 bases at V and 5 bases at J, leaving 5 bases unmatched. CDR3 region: CASRRQGVNEQYF. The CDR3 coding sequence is TGTGCCAGCAGGCGACAGGGGGTCAACGAGCAGTACTTC.

CDR3 amino acids: CASSIKRGPPTQYF. CDR3 sequence (DNA): TGTGCCAGCAGCATTAAGCGGGGGCCCCCAACGCAGTATTTT. The V gene is TRBV28, the J gene TRBJ2-3; TRBD2 agrees at 8 bases. CDR1 is MDHEN, CDR2 SYDVKM, per germline. The CDR3 runs to 14 residues. The trim removed 6 bases at V and 9 bases at J, leaving 11 bases unmatched.